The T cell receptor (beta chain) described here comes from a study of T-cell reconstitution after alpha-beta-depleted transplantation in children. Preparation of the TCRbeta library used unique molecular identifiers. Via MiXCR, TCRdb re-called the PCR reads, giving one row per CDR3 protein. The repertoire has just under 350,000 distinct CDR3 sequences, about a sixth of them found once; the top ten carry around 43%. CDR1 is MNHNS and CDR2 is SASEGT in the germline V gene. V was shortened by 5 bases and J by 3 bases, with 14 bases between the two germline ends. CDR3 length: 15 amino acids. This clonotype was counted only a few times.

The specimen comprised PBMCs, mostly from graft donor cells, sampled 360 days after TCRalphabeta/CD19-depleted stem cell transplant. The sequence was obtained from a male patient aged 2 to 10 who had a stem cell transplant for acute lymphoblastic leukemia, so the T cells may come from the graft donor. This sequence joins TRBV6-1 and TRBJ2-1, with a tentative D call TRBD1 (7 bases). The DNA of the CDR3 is TGTGCCAGCAGTCGCCCGCGGGACAGCTACAATGAGCAGTTCTTC. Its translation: CASSRPRDSYNEQFF.